Presented here are 6 T cell receptor beta chains from one specimen sequenced in a study of blood T cell repertoires in COVID-19. Assay used: immunoSEQ multiplex PCR; TCRdb lists only in-frame clones, some missing. The profile shows approximately 240,000 clones, approximately 80% of them singletons. The sample taken for sequencing was peripheral blood. These receptors were collected from a woman aged 40 to 49 with active or convalescent COVID-19.

This clone was observed a few times. This chain links TRBV5-1 with TRBJ2-3, with 7 bases identical to TRBD1. The CDR3 contains 16 residues. Germline CDR1 is SGHRS and CDR2 is YFSETQ. Germline trimming cut 3 bases from V and 6 bases from J; bases unmatched to any gene: 13. The CDR3 DNA follows: TGCGCCAGCAGCTCCGGACAGGTCTCCGCCGGGGATACGCAGTATTTT. Encoded protein: CASSSGQVSAGDTQYF.

The chain employs TRBV6-5 and TRBJ2-7; 7 positions match TRBD2. Germline CDR1 is MNHEY and CDR2 is SVGAGI. The CDR3 sequence is 15 residues long. Trimming took 4 bases from V and 0 from J; bases not matched to a gene: 6. This CDR3 reads CASSSPGGNSYEQYF. In DNA form, the CDR3 reads TGTGCCAGCAGTTCTCCGGGGGGTAACTCCTACGAGCAGTACTTC.

This clone was observed once. The CDR3 protein is CASVTAGMNTEAFF. The CDR3 nucleotides are TGTGCCAGTGTGACAGCGGGCATGAACACTGAAGCTTTCTTT. The chain couples TRBV28 to TRBJ1-1; perhaps TRBD1 as D (5 bases). V lost 9 bases to trimming and J lost 0 bases, with 14 bases between them. CDR3 length: 14 residues. The germline CDR1 and CDR2 sequences are MDHEN and SYDVKM.

V and J are TRBV5-6 and TRBJ1-2; 11 bases align to TRBD1. This CDR3 region has 16 residues. CDR1 is SGHDT, CDR2 YYEEEE, per germline. The junction had 9 bases not matched to a gene; V was cut back by 3 bases and J by 5 bases. In DNA, the CDR3 is TGTGCCAGCAGCTACCTAAGGACAGGGGGCAGTTATGGCTACACCTTC. Translated, it gives CASSYLRTGGSYGYTF. Complete variable domain (other parts from reference TRBV5-6 and TRBJ1-2): DAGVTQSPTHLIKTRGQQVTLRCSPKSGHDTVSWYQQALGQGPQFIFQYYEEEERQRGNFPDRFSGHQFPNYSSELNVNALLLGDSALYLCASSYLRTGGSYGYTFGSGTRLTVV.

This chain connects TRBV4-1 to TRBJ2-5; D not certain. V lost 3 bases and J lost 2, with 10 bases in between. CDR3 length: 14 amino acids. Germline values: CDR1 MGHRA, CDR2 YSYEKL. The chain's CDR3 is CASSQGYGQETQYF. DNA of the CDR3: TGCGCCAGCAGCCAGGGCTATGGGCAAGAGACCCAGTACTTC.

This clone was observed a single time. This specimen includes other DNA sequences encoding the same CDR3. J is TRBJ2-1 and V is TRBV5-1; 8 nucleotides align to TRBD2. CDR3 length: 14 residues. Germline lookup yields CDR1 SGHRS and CDR2 YFSETQ. J lost 4 bases, V lost 4 bases, and 4 bases had no gene match. The CDR3 DNA sequence: TGCGCCAGCAGCCAAAGCGGGGGATACAATGAGCAGTTCTTC. This sequence encodes CASSQSGGYNEQFF.